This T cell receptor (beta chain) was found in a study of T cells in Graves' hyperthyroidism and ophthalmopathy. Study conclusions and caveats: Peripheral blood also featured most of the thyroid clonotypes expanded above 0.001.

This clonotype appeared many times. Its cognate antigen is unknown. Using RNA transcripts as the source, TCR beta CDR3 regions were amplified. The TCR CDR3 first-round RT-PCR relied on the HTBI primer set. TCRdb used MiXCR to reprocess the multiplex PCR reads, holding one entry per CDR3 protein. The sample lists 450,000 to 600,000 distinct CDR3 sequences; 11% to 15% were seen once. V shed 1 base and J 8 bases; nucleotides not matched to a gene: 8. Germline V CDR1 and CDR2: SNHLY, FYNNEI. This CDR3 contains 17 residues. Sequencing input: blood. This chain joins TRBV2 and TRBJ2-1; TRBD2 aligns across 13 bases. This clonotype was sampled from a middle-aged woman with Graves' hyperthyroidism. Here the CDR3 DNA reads TGTGCCAGCAGTGAAGGGGTACTAGCGGGAGGGCTGGATGAGCAGTTCTTC. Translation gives CASSEGVLAGGLDEQFF.